The rows below give T cell receptor beta chains drawn from one sample of a study of blood T cell repertoires in COVID-19. Sequencing was performed with immunoSEQ multiplex PCR; in TCRdb, only in-frame clones are kept and a portion is missing. The sample records 180,000 or so clones, about 86% being singletons. The specimen sequenced was peripheral blood. These receptors were taken from a man aged 18-30 years with active or convalescent COVID-19. CDR3s include the opening cysteine and the closing phenylalanine or tryptophan. The D gene is left open where the match is weak. Clone size is shown for a subset of rows, as once, few, many or a class of expanded clone.

j_call	v_call	clone_size	d_call	cdr3_nt	cdr3_aa
TRBJ2-1	TRBV6-5	-	TRBD2	TGTGCCAGCAGCCTAGCGGGAGAATGGCCCAATGAGCAGTTCTTC	CASSLAGEWPNEQFF
TRBJ2-1	TRBV5-4	-	TRBD1	TGTGCCAGCAGCTTGGCGGCGACAGGGATTCGTGAGCAGTTCTTC	CASSLAATGIREQFF
TRBJ2-6	TRBV16	-	-	TGTGCCAGCAGCAATACTGCTGGGGCCAACGTCCTGACTTTC	CASSNTAGANVLTF
TRBJ1-3	TRBV12-3/TRBV12-4	-	-	TGTGCCAGCAGTTTTAGGGGAGGAAACGCCATATATTTT	CASSFRGGNAIYF
TRBJ1-2	TRBV19	-	-	TGTGCCAGTACCCAATCGCGTTCGGGGGTCTATGGCTACACCTTC	CASTQSRSGVYGYTF
TRBJ1-5	TRBV19	-	-	TGTGCCAGTAGGGAAGGACTAAGCCTTTATCAGCCCCAGCATTTT	CASREGLSLYQPQHF
TRBJ2-2	TRBV5-6	-	-	TGTGCCAGCAGCCGCTCCGCCACTTTGAACACCGGGGAGCTGTTTTTT	CASSRSATLNTGELFF
TRBJ1-2	TRBV18	-	TRBD1	TGTGCCAGCTCACAACAGGGGGCAGACTATGGCTACACCTTC	CASSQQGADYGYTF
TRBJ2-1	TRBV18	-	TRBD2	TGTGCCAGCTCACCGGGGACTAGCGGGAGGGGTGAGCAGTTCTTC	CASSPGTSGRGEQFF
TRBJ1-1	TRBV5-4	few	-	TGTGCCAGCAGCGGCCCCATGAACACTGAAGCTTTCTTT	CASSGPMNTEAFF
TRBJ2-3	TRBV5-1	-	TRBD2	TGCGCCAGCAGCTTGGGCGCCTATGGGAGGGGACCGCTGAAAACAGATACGCAGTATTTT	CASSLGAYGRGPLKTDTQYF
TRBJ1-5	TRBV5-1	-	-	TGCGCCAGCAGCTTGGGGGGGCAGGTTTATCAGCCCCAGCATTTT	CASSLGGQVYQPQHF
TRBJ2-1	TRBV4-2	-	-	TGTGCCAGCAGCCAAGATCTACGAATAGTGGGAGCGCCGGAGCAGTTCTTC	CASSQDLRIVGAPEQFF
TRBJ2-4	TRBV25-1	-	-	TGTGCCAGCAGTGAGGACTTTTCTGACATTCAGTACTTC	CASSEDFSDIQYF
TRBJ2-7	TRBV3-1/TRBV3-2	-	TRBD2	TGTGCCAGCAGCCAAGTTGTCGGGGGGGCCGAGCAGTACTTC	CASSQVVGGAEQYF
TRBJ2-3	TRBV11-2	-	TRBD1	TGTGCCAGCAGTACTACAGGGGGGCGGGTAGATACGCAGTATTTT	CASSTTGGRVDTQYF
TRBJ2-1	TRBV20-1	few	TRBD2	TGCAGTGCTAGTTACCAGCGGGGGGACAAGTTCTACAATGAGCAGTTCTTC	CSASYQRGDKFYNEQFF
TRBJ1-3	TRBV7-9	-	-	TGTGCCAGCAGGGGGGCAGCAAGCTCTGGAAACACCATATATTTT	CASRGAASSGNTIYF
TRBJ1-5	TRBV7-2	-	-	TGTGCCAGCAGCTTTACAGGGAGAAATCAGCCCCAGCATTTT	CASSFTGRNQPQHF
TRBJ1-2	TRBV28	-	TRBD1	TGTGCCAGCAGACCTACAGGGGGCGATGGCTACACCTTC	CASRPTGGDGYTF
TRBJ1-3	TRBV9	-	TRBD1	TGTGCCAGCAGCGTTGACAGGGCTGGAAACACCATATATTTT	CASSVDRAGNTIYF
TRBJ1-3	TRBV18	-	-	TGTGCCAGCTCACCACCTACACAGCAGGCTGGAAACACCATATATTTT	CASSPPTQQAGNTIYF
TRBJ1-1	TRBV11-3	-	-	TGTGCCAGCGGTCCAGGGGTAGTGAACACTGAAGCTTTCTTT	CASGPGVVNTEAFF
TRBJ1-2	TRBV27	-	TRBD1	TGTGCCAGCAGTTTGGGGCAGGGGGCCAGGGGGAATGGCTACACCTTC	CASSLGQGARGNGYTF
TRBJ1-4	TRBV7-9	-	TRBD1	TGTGCCAGCAGACGGGACAGCCAACTGTTTTTT	CASRRDSQLFF
TRBJ2-5	TRBV29-1	-	TRBD2	TGCAGCGTTGATGCGGGGGGTGGAGAGACCCAGTACTTC	CSVDAGGGETQYF
TRBJ2-1	TRBV6-1	-	-	TGTGCCGTCGGGATCAGTGAGCAGTTCTTC	CAVGISEQFF
TRBJ1-4	TRBV5-4	-	TRBD1	TGTGCCAGCAGCTTGGGAGGGGGCTTGACTAATGAAAAACTGTTTTTT	CASSLGGGLTNEKLFF
TRBJ1-4	TRBV5-1	-	-	TGCGCCAGCAGCTTTACGGACAGTCTGCCATCTGAAAAACTGTTTTTT	CASSFTDSLPSEKLFF
TRBJ2-2	TRBV5-5	few	-	TGTGCCAGCAGCTACGAGACAGGTCGGAACACCGGGGAGCTGTTTTTT	CASSYETGRNTGELFF
TRBJ2-2	TRBV7-8	few	-	TGTGCCACCGCCCTACTTACGACCGGGGAGCTGTTTTTT	CATALLTTGELFF
TRBJ2-7	TRBV5-6	-	TRBD2	TGTGCCAGCAGCTTGGAGGGCCCGGGGGAGGGCCTAAACGAGCAGTACTTC	CASSLEGPGEGLNEQYF
TRBJ2-3	TRBV19	-	TRBD2	TGTGCCAGTAGTGGAAAGCGGGGGGTAATCACAGATACGCAGTATTTT	CASSGKRGVITDTQYF
TRBJ1-1	TRBV18	-	-	TGTGCCAGCTCACCGTGGCGCGACCCTGGGCAGACTGAAGCTTTCTTT	CASSPWRDPGQTEAFF
TRBJ2-1	TRBV7-3	-	TRBD2	TGTGCCAGCAGCTTACTAGCGGGGAGGGGCAATGAGCAGTTCTTC	CASSLLAGRGNEQFF
TRBJ2-7	TRBV6-7	-	TRBD2	TGTGCCAGCAGTTACTCGGCCTGCGGGAGTGTGTGCGAGCAGTACTTC	CASSYSACGSVCEQYF
TRBJ2-7	TRBV6-5	-	TRBD1	TGTGCCAGCAGTCCCCGGCAGGGGGCATACGAGCAGTACTTC	CASSPRQGAYEQYF
TRBJ2-1	TRBV5-1	-	TRBD2	TGCGCCAGCAGCTTGGCGGGACTAGCGGACTTAAATGAGCAGTTCTTC	CASSLAGLADLNEQFF
TRBJ2-1	TRBV9	once	-	TGTGCCAGCAGCGTAGTTAGTTCTGAGCAGTTCTTC	CASSVVSSEQFF
TRBJ2-1	TRBV5-1	-	TRBD2	TGCGCCAGCAGCTCAAGCGGGAGGTTTGGGGGCAATGAGCAGTTCTTC	CASSSSGRFGGNEQFF
TRBJ1-2	TRBV30	-	-	TGTGCCTGGATGCAGGCTAACTATGGCTACACCTTC	CAWMQANYGYTF
TRBJ2-1	TRBV28	-	-	TGTGCCAGCAGTCCCCCCGGGTACGGTGAGCAGTTCTTC	CASSPPGYGEQFF
TRBJ1-3	TRBV27	-	-	TGTGCCAGCAGAGAGGGACTCTCTGGAAACACCATATATTTT	CASREGLSGNTIYF
TRBJ2-7	TRBV11-3	-	TRBD2	TGTGCCAGCAGCTGGATAGCGGGAGCTCCCCGTTACGAGCAGTACTTC	CASSWIAGAPRYEQYF
TRBJ2-7	TRBV11-3	-	-	TGTGCCAGCAGCCCTAGGTCCGGGAGTCGGTACGAGCAGTACTTC	CASSPRSGSRYEQYF
TRBJ1-2	TRBV3-1/TRBV3-2	few	TRBD1	TGTGCCAGCAGCCATGGGACAGTCACTAACTATGGCTACACCTTC	CASSHGTVTNYGYTF
TRBJ2-7	TRBV6-2/TRBV6-3	once	TRBD2	TGTGCCAGCAGTTACTCCCCGGGACTAGCGGGGAGATATCGCTACGAGCAGTACTTC	CASSYSPGLAGRYRYEQYF
TRBJ2-7	TRBV7-2	-	-	TGTGCCAGCACCGCAGGACAGACCTACGAGCAGTACTTC	CASTAGQTYEQYF
TRBJ2-1	TRBV13	-	TRBD2	TGTGCCAGCAGCTTAGGGGGACTAGCGGCCCTTTCCTACAATGAGCAGTTCTTC	CASSLGGLAALSYNEQFF
TRBJ1-5	TRBV27	few	-	TGTGCCAGCAGTCCGGGGGGACATCAGCCCCAGCATTTT	CASSPGGHQPQHF
TRBJ1-3	TRBV19	-	TRBD1	TGTGCCAGTATCGGACGCCCACAGGGGAAAGGAAACACCATATATTTT	CASIGRPQGKGNTIYF
TRBJ2-3	TRBV9	-	TRBD2	TGTGCCAGCAATAAGCTAGCGGGGGACCCGAGTGGAGATACGCAGTATTTT	CASNKLAGDPSGDTQYF
TRBJ1-1	TRBV19	medium-sized	TRBD1	TGTGCTTCGGACAGGGGCGTGTACACTGAAGCTTTCTTT	CASDRGVYTEAFF
TRBJ1-4	TRBV7-9	-	TRBD1	TGTGCCAGCAGCCCCGGGACAGGGGGCAATGAAAAACTGTTTTTT	CASSPGTGGNEKLFF
TRBJ1-6	TRBV7-8	-	-	TGTGCCAGCAGCCTCGAGAATTCACCCCTCCACTTT	CASSLENSPLHF
TRBJ2-3	TRBV5-1	-	-	TGCGCCAGCAGCTATAACACAGATACGCAGTATTTT	CASSYNTDTQYF
TRBJ1-2	TRBV11-2	-	-	TGTGCCAGCAGCTTAGACGCCAGCTATGGCTACACCTTC	CASSLDASYGYTF
TRBJ1-4	TRBV7-8	-	TRBD1	TGTGCCAGCAGCCTCCGGGACAGGGGTTTGACTAATGAAAAACTGTTTTTT	CASSLRDRGLTNEKLFF
TRBJ1-2	TRBV12-5	-	TRBD1	TGTGCTAGTGGCCCGGACAGGCCCCCTTATGGCTACACCTTC	CASGPDRPPYGYTF
TRBJ2-5	TRBV5-1	-	-	TGCGCCAGCAGCTTGGATCAGGAGACCCAGTACTTC	CASSLDQETQYF